Each of the 8 T cell receptor beta chains below was sequenced from the same sample in a study of blood T cell repertoires in COVID-19. TCRdb keeps only in-frame clones here, not all; method: immunoSEQ multiplex PCR. This sample has roughly 270,000 clones, with roughly 80% found just once. The sequenced sample was PBMCs or T cells enriched from blood (not recorded which). The receptor set was obtained from a man aged 40-55 years who had been exposed to COVID-19.

This chain links TRBV18 with TRBJ1-3; D is uncertain. The CDR3 sequence is 13 residues long. V was pared by 1 base and J by 8 bases, with 9 bases between. Per the germline V gene, CDR1 is KGHSH and CDR2 is LQKENI. The CDR3 nucleotides read TGTGCCAGCTCACCACAGGAGGCTGACACCATATATTTT. It translates to CASSPQEADTIYF.

This rearrangement joins TRBV10-3 to TRBJ1-1, with a possible D match to TRBD1 (6 bases). Deletions cut 6 bases from V and 3 bases from J, with 11 bases between. From germline, CDR1 is ENHRY and CDR2 SYGVKD. CDR3 length: 13 residues. The CDR3, as DNA: TGTGCCATCAGGGGGGCAGCGGACACTGAAGCTTTCTTT. This encodes CAIRGAADTEAFF.

This chain joins TRBV6-5 and TRBJ2-7; a possible D gene is TRBD1 (5 bases). Germline CDR1 MNHEY, CDR2 SVGAGI. The CDR3 has 13 residues. The ends were cut back, 7 bases at V and 2 bases at J, with 12 bases in the middle. The CDR3 sequence: CASMTEFPYEQYF. The CDR3 DNA reads as TGTGCCAGCATGACAGAATTCCCCTACGAGCAGTACTTC.

The chain is built from TRBV3-1 (or the pseudogene TRBV3-2) and TRBJ2-3; 13 bases are shared with TRBD2. V shed 4 bases and J 5 bases; nucleotides not matched to a gene: 6. This CDR3 region has 16 residues. Germline-derived CDR1 and CDR2 are LGHDT and YNNKEL (reference sequence). The CDR3: CASSLGTSGTGDTQYF. CDR3 DNA: TGTGCCAGCAGCCTTGGGACTAGCGGGACGGGAGATACGCAGTATTTT.

CDR3 DNA sequence: TGTGCCAGCAGCAGTACTAGTATTGGAGGCACAGATACGCAGTATTTT. Encoded protein: CASSSTSIGGTDTQYF. V usage is TRBV9 and J usage is TRBJ2-3, with TRBD2 as a possible D gene (5 bases). CDR1 and CDR2 (germline): SGDLS, YYNGEE. This CDR3 spans 16 amino acids. V lost 4 bases and J 1 base, leaving 16 bases between the germline ends.

This chain uses TRBV3-1 (or the pseudogene TRBV3-2) with TRBJ2-5, with unresolved D. The germline gives CDR1 LGHDT, CDR2 YNNKEL (reference sequence). CDR3 size: 13 residues. The V end lost 4 bases, the J end lost 5 bases, and 11 bases lay between the germline ends. CDR3 loop: CASSPSLRETQYF. The CDR3 bases are TGTGCCAGCAGCCCCAGTTTGAGGGAGACCCAGTACTTC.

V gene TRBV7-3 combines with J gene TRBJ2-3, with a weak D call TRBD2 (7 bases). The germline CDR1 and CDR2 sequences are SGHTA and FQGTGA. With 5 bases removed from V and 4 bases from J, the gap between germline ends came to 13 bases. This CDR3 has 14 residues. The CDR3 region is CASSPQGRADTQYF. In nucleotides, the CDR3 is TGTGCCAGCAGCCCTCAGGGGAGGGCAGATACGCAGTATTTT.

The CDR3 sequence: CASSPPGQGTRKLFF. DNA for the CDR3: TGTGCCAGCAGCCCACCGGGACAGGGCACGCGAAAACTGTTTTTT. The V call is TRBV5-5, the J call TRBJ1-4, with 9 bases fitting TRBD1. V was pared by 4 bases and J by 10 bases, with 11 bases of the junction left unmatched. In germline, CDR1 is SGHKS, CDR2 YYEKEE (reference sequence). CDR3 size: 15 residues.